This TCR beta chain was documented in a study of blood T cell repertoires in COVID-19. The CDR3 spans 14 residues. CDR1 is MNHEY and CDR2 is SMNVEV in the germline V gene (reference sequence). V shed 5 bases and J 3 bases; nucleotides not matched to a gene: 4. Sequencing was performed with immunoSEQ multiplex PCR; in TCRdb, only in-frame clones are kept and a portion is missing. The top ten clones hold over 1% of a sample with some 60,000 clones, under 95% of them seen once. V gene TRBV27 combines with J gene TRBJ2-7; TRBD1 agrees at 10 bases. Sample: peripheral blood. The TCR was taken from a man aged 55 to 70 with acute or convalescent COVID-19. The CDR3: CASSVGQGLYEQYF. CDR3 sequence (DNA): TGTGCCAGCAGTGTGGGACAGGGGCTCTACGAGCAGTACTTC.